This T cell receptor beta chain comes out of a study of identical twins. TCRdb passed the 5' RACE reads through MiXCR, listing each CDR3 protein once. The table includes 500,000 or so distinct CDR3 sequences, roughly a fifth detected once. Germline values: CDR1 SQVTM, CDR2 ANQGSEA. CDR3 length: 14 residues. The V gene lost 2 bases and the J gene lost 1 base, with 10 bases spanning the gap. This clonotype was recorded a few times. The same sample was also used in a study of T cells expressing NK-cell markers. According to that study: TCR beta repertoires came from sorted CD3+CD56+NKG2C+, CD3+CD56+NKG2C- and CD3+CD56-NKG2C+ T cells.

The sequence derives from a woman between 18 and 29 years old in good health. The V gene is TRBV29-1, the J gene TRBJ2-3; no clear D gene. Sequenced input: CD4+ T cells sorted from blood. This chain's CDR3 is CSVESKQRTDTQYF. The DNA for the CDR3 is TGCAGCGTTGAATCGAAGCAGCGCACAGATACGCAGTATTTT.